The present T cell receptor (beta chain) was sequenced within a study of cytomegalovirus exposure and HLA in healthy donors. Whole-study results and caveats: The productive fraction for most TCR beta V segments was about 87% or about 30% in an earlier analysis. Reports credit the classifier with highly specific, highly sensitive diagnosis of cytomegalovirus status. Immune exposure information comprised only CMV serostatus.

Donors sampled were nominally healthy, though unrecorded immune exposures were likely. Turning to this clone: As yet, its antigen is unknown.

PCR involved 60 Vbeta and 13 Jbeta primers. This table comes from immunoSEQ multiplex PCR, and its TCRdb copy is limited to in-frame clones, with some not included. The profile shows 100,000 to 150,000 clones, around 80% of them singletons. The CDR3 contains 15 residues. Trimming removed 10 bases from V and 1 base from J; junction bases left unmatched: 10. CDR1 is MNHNS and CDR2 is SASEGT in the germline V gene. The chain combines TRBV6-1 with TRBJ2-7; 10 bases agree with TRBD2. Sequenced input: PBMCs. This receptor was obtained from a woman aged 18-30 years in good health and CMV-seronegative. The CDR3 loop reads CATRAASGGSYEQYF. The CDR3 DNA reads TGTGCCACCCGAGCGGCTAGCGGGGGATCCTACGAGCAGTACTTC.